These 13 T cell receptor beta chains came from one sample sequenced in a study of blood T cell repertoires in COVID-19. Measured with immunoSEQ multiplex PCR; TCRdb has only the in-frame clones, and not every one. The sample yields roughly 220,000 clones, less than 90% seen once. Material: peripheral blood. Receptors originate from a woman aged 60-70 years who had recovered from COVID-19.

The rearrangement links TRBV24-1 to TRBJ2-7; D possibly corresponds to TRBD1 (6 bases). The CDR3 contains 16 residues. Trimming shortened V by 4 bases and J by 3 bases, and 18 bases separated the two germline ends. Germline V gene data show CDR1 as KGHDR and CDR2 as SFDVKD. The CDR3 loop reads CATSESGTQTFYEQYF. For the CDR3, the DNA is TGTGCCACCAGTGAATCCGGGACACAAACCTTCTACGAGCAGTACTTC.

The chain couples TRBV30 to TRBJ2-2; 12 bases fit TRBD2. The germline CDR1 and CDR2 sequences are GTSNPN and SVGIG (reference sequence). The J segment lost 7 bases and the V segment lost 0 bases, leaving 6 bases of the junction unmatched. This CDR3 region has 16 residues. CDR3 nucleotides: TGTGCCTGGAGTGTACGGCTAGCGGGGGGGAACGGGGAGCTGTTTTTT. Translating gives CAWSVRLAGGNGELFF.

The chain links TRBV15 to TRBJ1-6; 8 nucleotides match TRBD1. Germline trimming cut 4 bases from V and 1 base from J; bases unmatched to any gene: 3. The CDR3 loop spans 16 amino acids. Germline V gene lookup returns CDR1 LNHNV and CDR2 YYDKDF (reference sequence). The CDR3 spells CATSKQGASYNSPLHF. The CDR3 nucleotides read TGTGCCACCAGCAAGCAGGGGGCATCCTATAATTCACCCCTCCACTTT.

This clone was picked up a small number of times. The CDR3 nucleotides read TGTGCCAGCAGGGGGGGACGGACCTACGAGCAGTACTTC. Its translation: CASRGGRTYEQYF. The genes are TRBV12-3 or TRBV12-4 and TRBJ2-7; D might be TRBD2 (6 bases). Trimming cost V 6 bases and J 2 bases, with 11 bases left between them. CDR3 length: 13 residues.

The V call is TRBV9, the J call TRBJ2-1, with 11 positions matching TRBD2. The junction had 3 bases not matched to a gene; V was cut back by 1 base and J by 0 bases. The CDR3 has 17 residues. Germline V gives CDR1 SGDLS, CDR2 YYNGEE. Written as DNA, the CDR3 is TGTGCCAGCAGCGTATTTAGCGGGGGGGGCTCCTACAATGAGCAGTTCTTC. Its translation: CASSVFSGGGSYNEQFF.

V usage is TRBV5-1 and J usage is TRBJ2-5, with TRBD2 as a possible D gene (6 bases). The CDR3 is made up of 14 amino acids. The V gene's germline CDR1 is SGHRS and CDR2 YFSETQ. With 2 bases removed from V and 0 bases from J, the gap between germline ends came to 8 bases. The CDR3 coding sequence is TGCGCCAGCAGCTTCGGGGGTGACCAAGAGACCCAGTACTTC. Protein product: CASSFGGDQETQYF.

This chain links TRBV7-9 with TRBJ1-6; 8 nucleotides match TRBD1. CDR3 length: 15 amino acids. J gave up 10 bases and V 5 bases, and 10 bases lay outside the gene matches. CDR1 and CDR2 from the germline V gene are SEHNR and FQNEAQ (reference sequence). The CDR3 here is CASSPPDRGSSPLHF. CDR3 in DNA: TGTGCCAGCAGCCCCCCAGACAGGGGAAGCTCACCCCTCCACTTT.

This clone has just a few counts. The chain has TRBV6-2 or TRBV6-3 and TRBJ2-1, with TRBD1 identical over 8 bases. V dropped 4 bases and J dropped 6; count of bases not matched to a gene: 2. The CDR3 is 13 amino acids. Germline V gives CDR1 MNHEY, CDR2 SVGEGT. DNA for the CDR3: TGTGCCAGCAGTTCGACAGGGGCCAATGAGCAGTTCTTC. Protein sequence: CASSSTGANEQFF.

This clone was seen a handful of times. This chain uses TRBV5-4 with TRBJ2-5; D is possibly TRBD1 (5 bases). Trimming removed 3 bases from V and 2 bases from J, with 8 bases in between. CDR3 size: 13 residues. CDR1 SGHNT and CDR2 YYREEE come from the germline V gene (reference sequence). The chain's CDR3 is CASSYQGQETQYF. The CDR3 DNA is TGTGCCAGCAGCTACCAGGGTCAAGAGACCCAGTACTTC.

The chain employs TRBV19 and TRBJ2-7; TRBD1 aligns across 9 bases. J was trimmed by 3 bases and V by 6 bases; bases with no gene match: 6. The CDR3 totals 14 residues. Germline V lookup: CDR1 LNHDA, CDR2 SQIVND (reference sequence). The CDR3 sequence is CASSLTGQGYEQYF. The CDR3 coding sequence is TGTGCCAGTAGCCTTACGGGACAGGGCTACGAGCAGTACTTC. Drawing the rest from reference TRBV19 and TRBJ2-7, the complete variable domain is DGGITQSPKYLFRKEGQNVTLSCEQNLNHDAMYWYRQDPGQGLRLIYYSQIVNDFQKGDIAEGYSVSREKKESFPLTVTSAQKNPTAFYLCASSLTGQGYEQYFGPGTRLTVT.

J is TRBJ2-7 and V is TRBV7-2; 10 nucleotides line up with TRBD2. This CDR3 is 14 amino acids long. Germline CDR1 reads SGHTA; CDR2 reads FQGNSA. The trim removed 5 bases at V and 2 bases at J, leaving 3 bases unmatched. In DNA form, the CDR3 reads TGTGCCAGCAGCGTTACTAGCGGGACCTACGAGCAGTACTTC. Translating gives CASSVTSGTYEQYF. Looking up the rest from reference TRBV7-2 and TRBJ2-7 gives the full variable domain: GAGVSQSPSNKVTEKGKDVELRCDPISGHTALYWYRQSLGQGLEFLIYFQGNSAPDKSGLPSDRFSAERTGGSVSTLTIQRTQQEDSAVYLCASSVTSGTYEQYFGPGTRLTVT.

The rearrangement joins TRBV21-1 to TRBJ1-2. TRBV21-1 is described as a pseudogene. There are 12 residues in the CDR3. In nucleotides, the CDR3 is TGTGCCAGCAATCCCCTTAACTATGGCTACACCTTC. It encodes CASNPLNYGYTF.

The chain uses TRBV27 and TRBJ1-1, with D unclear. CDR1 and CDR2 (germline): MNHEY, SMNVEV (reference sequence). CDR3 length: 15 amino acids. V was shortened by 5 bases and J by 1 base, with 14 bases between the two germline ends. The CDR3 DNA is TGTGCCAGCAGTCCCCGGGGAGGAGGGAACACTGAAGCTTTCTTT. This encodes CASSPRGGGNTEAFF.